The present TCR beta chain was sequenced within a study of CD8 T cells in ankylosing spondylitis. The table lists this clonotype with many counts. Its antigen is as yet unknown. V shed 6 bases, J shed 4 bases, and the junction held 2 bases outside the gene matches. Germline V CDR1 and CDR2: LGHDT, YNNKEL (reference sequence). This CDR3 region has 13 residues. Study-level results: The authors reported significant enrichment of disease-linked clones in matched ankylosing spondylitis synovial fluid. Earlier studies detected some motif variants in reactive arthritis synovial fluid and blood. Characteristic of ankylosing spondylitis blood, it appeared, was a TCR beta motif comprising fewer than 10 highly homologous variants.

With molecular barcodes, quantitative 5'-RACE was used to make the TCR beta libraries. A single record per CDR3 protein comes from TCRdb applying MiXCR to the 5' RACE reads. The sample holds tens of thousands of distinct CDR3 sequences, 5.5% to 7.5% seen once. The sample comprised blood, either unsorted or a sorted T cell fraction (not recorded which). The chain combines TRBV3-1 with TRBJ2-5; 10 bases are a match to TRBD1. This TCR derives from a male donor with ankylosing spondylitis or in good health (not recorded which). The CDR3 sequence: CASRRDRGETQYF. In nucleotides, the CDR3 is TGTGCCAGCAGGCGGGACAGGGGAGAGACCCAGTACTTC.